These T cell receptor beta chains were read from a single sample in a study of regulatory T cells in long-lasting Graves disease. TCRdb analysed the multiplex PCR reads with MiXCR anew, one entry per CDR3 protein. The sample has 350,000 to 450,000 distinct CDR3 sequences, 14% to 15% seen once. These data also featured in a second study, about T cells in Graves' hyperthyroidism and ophthalmopathy.

This sample comprised peripheral blood mononuclear cells (PBMCs), obtained at new diagnosis, from a patient treated with antithyroid drugs. All receptors come from a woman aged 40 to 50 with Graves disease. Each CDR3 is given with its conserved first and last residue. D genes are given only for firm matches. Clone size, where shown, is once, few, many, or a class for clones that have expanded.

V: TRBV12-5; size: many; J: TRBJ2-7; D: NA; DNA: TGTGCTAGTGGTTTGGGCTCCTACGAGCAGTACTTC; CDR3: CASGLGSYEQYF
V: TRBV28; size: many; J: TRBJ2-7; D: TRBD1; DNA: TGTGCCAGCAGTTTTATGGGGACAGAGACCTACGAGCAGTACTTC; CDR3: CASSFMGTETYEQYF
V: TRBV9; size: few; J: TRBJ2-3; D: NA; DNA: TGTGCCAGCAGCGTAGGGGGCGGGACCCGCACAGATACGCAGTATTTT; CDR3: CASSVGGGTRTDTQYF
V: TRBV4-3; size: NA; J: TRBJ2-3; D: TRBD1; DNA: TGCGCCAGCAGCCAGGCTGGGGGACAGGGAACAGATACGCAGTATTTT; CDR3: CASSQAGGQGTDTQYF
V: TRBV5-4; size: NA; J: TRBJ2-2; D: NA; DNA: TGTGCCAGCAATGAGGGGCGGGGAACCGGGGAGCTGTTTTTT; CDR3: CASNEGRGTGELFF
V: TRBV2; size: many; J: TRBJ2-1; D: NA; DNA: TGTGCCAGCGGCCTTAGTAACAATGAGCAGTTCTTC; CDR3: CASGLSNNEQFF
V: TRBV7-3; size: many; J: TRBJ2-1; D: NA; DNA: TGTGCCAGCAGCTTAACGGAAACTTACTTATACAATGAGCAGTTCTTC; CDR3: CASSLTETYLYNEQFF
V: TRBV6-1; size: NA; J: TRBJ2-1; D: TRBD2; DNA: TGTGCCAGCAGTGCTGTCGGGACTAGCGGGAGGAATGAGCAGTTCTTC; CDR3: CASSAVGTSGRNEQFF
V: TRBV29-1; size: many; J: TRBJ1-1; D: NA; DNA: TGCAGCGTTGAAGGTCAGATGAACACTGAAGCTTTCTTT; CDR3: CSVEGQMNTEAFF
V: TRBV20-1; size: once; J: TRBJ2-3; D: NA; DNA: TGCAGTGCTTGGTCTCGCACAGATACGCAGTATTTT; CDR3: CSAWSRTDTQYF
V: TRBV6-1; size: many; J: TRBJ2-1; D: NA; DNA: TGTGCCAGCAGCCGGGACAACTACAATGAGCAGTTCTTC; CDR3: CASSRDNYNEQFF
V: TRBV24-1; size: few; J: TRBJ2-1; D: TRBD1; DNA: TGTGCCACCAGTGATTTCGGGACAGCCTACAATGAGCAGTTCTTC; CDR3: CATSDFGTAYNEQFF
V: TRBV10-3; size: many; J: TRBJ2-7; D: NA; DNA: TGTGCCATCACAGAAGTATCCCCTGGCGAGCAGTACTTC; CDR3: CAITEVSPGEQYF
V: TRBV2; size: many; J: TRBJ2-2; D: TRBD2; DNA: TGTGCCAGCAGTCGAGCTAGCGGGAGGGCCACCGGGGAGCTGTTTTTT; CDR3: CASSRASGRATGELFF
V: TRBV15; size: few; J: TRBJ2-3; D: NA; DNA: TGTGCCACCAGCAGAGATCTTATGGGTACGCAGTATTTT; CDR3: CATSRDLMGTQYF
V: TRBV20-1; size: many; J: TRBJ2-3; D: TRBD2; DNA: TGCAGTGCTCAGCAGGGACTAGCGGGTGATACGCAGTATTTT; CDR3: CSAQQGLAGDTQYF
V: TRBV28; size: many; J: TRBJ2-7; D: TRBD2; DNA: TGTGCCAGCAGCCATGACACTAGCGGGAGACGTTACGAGCAGTACTTC; CDR3: CASSHDTSGRRYEQYF
V: TRBV6-9; size: many; J: TRBJ1-1; D: TRBD1; DNA: TGTGCCAGCAGTTACCCCCCGGACAGGGGAGACACTGAAGCTTTCTTT; CDR3: CASSYPPDRGDTEAFF
V: TRBV15; size: few; J: TRBJ1-1; D: NA; DNA: TGTGCCACCAGCAGAGATAGTGCGGCCAGGGATGAGAACACTGAAGCTTTCTTT; CDR3: CATSRDSAARDENTEAFF
V: TRBV7-9; size: many; J: TRBJ2-5; D: NA; DNA: TGTGCCAGCAGCTCCGGGGAGGAACCTCAAGAGACCCAGTACTTC; CDR3: CASSSGEEPQETQYF
V: TRBV29-1; size: once; J: TRBJ2-1; D: TRBD2; DNA: TGCAGCGTTGAAGGACTAGCGGGAAGCAATGAGCAGTTCTTC; CDR3: CSVEGLAGSNEQFF
V: TRBV27; size: many; J: TRBJ2-2; D: TRBD2; DNA: TGTGCCAGCACCCTCCCGCTGAAACGACCTAGCGGACCTCACACCGGGGAGCTGTTTTTT; CDR3: CASTLPLKRPSGPHTGELFF
V: TRBV20-1; size: many; J: TRBJ2-7; D: NA; DNA: TGCAGTGCTAGCCCTCGAGGGTACGAGCAGTACTTC; CDR3: CSASPRGYEQYF
V: TRBV5-1; size: few; J: TRBJ2-7; D: TRBD1; DNA: TGCGCCAGCAGACTGTCCGGGACAGGGGCTTGGGAGCAGTACTTC; CDR3: CASRLSGTGAWEQYF
V: TRBV12-3/TRBV12-4; size: once; J: TRBJ2-6; D: NA; DNA: TGTGCCAGCAGTACCGGGACGGCGGCTGGGGCCAACGTCCTGACTTTC; CDR3: CASSTGTAAGANVLTF
V: TRBV7-9; size: many; J: TRBJ2-1; D: NA; DNA: TGTGCCAGCAGCTTGTTAGCCAACTCCTACAATGAGCAGTTCTTC; CDR3: CASSLLANSYNEQFF
V: TRBV4-1; size: NA; J: TRBJ2-7; D: TRBD1; DNA: TGCGCCAGCAGCCGAGGGGGACAGTCTGTAGGCTACGAGCAGTACTTC; CDR3: CASSRGGQSVGYEQYF
V: TRBV27; size: many; J: TRBJ2-7; D: TRBD2; DNA: TGTGCCAGCAGTTTGGATGGACTAGCGCTTGGGGAGCAGTACTTC; CDR3: CASSLDGLALGEQYF
V: TRBV6-2/TRBV6-3; size: NA; J: TRBJ2-7; D: TRBD2; DNA: TGTGCCAGCAGTTACGGAGCGGGACTTGGGGAGCAGTACTTC; CDR3: CASSYGAGLGEQYF
V: TRBV5-6; size: many; J: TRBJ2-1; D: TRBD2; DNA: TGTGCCAGCAGCCCCCTAGCGGCCAACAATGAGCAGTTCTTC; CDR3: CASSPLAANNEQFF
V: TRBV19; size: many; J: TRBJ2-7; D: NA; DNA: TGTGCCAGTAGTATGGGGGCATCATACGAGCAGTACTTC; CDR3: CASSMGASYEQYF
V: TRBV5-1; size: NA; J: TRBJ1-5; D: NA; DNA: TGCGCCAGCAGCGCGATTGGACCTTATAGCAATCAGCCCCAGCATTTT; CDR3: CASSAIGPYSNQPQHF
V: TRBV11-2; size: NA; J: TRBJ2-1; D: NA; DNA: TGTGCCAGCAGGGGAACAACGGGACTTACCTACAATGAGCAGTTCTTC; CDR3: CASRGTTGLTYNEQFF
V: TRBV7-8; size: NA; J: TRBJ2-1; D: TRBD2; DNA: TGTGCCAGCAGCCTGAGACTAGCGGAGACACATGAGCAGTTCTTC; CDR3: CASSLRLAETHEQFF
V: TRBV7-9; size: NA; J: TRBJ2-7; D: NA; DNA: TGTGCCAGCAGCTTGGCGGCGGTTGGCGAGCAGTACTTC; CDR3: CASSLAAVGEQYF
V: TRBV5-1; size: few; J: TRBJ1-4; D: TRBD1; DNA: TGCGCCAGCAGCCAAACCCCGACAGGGGGAAATGAAAAACTGTTTTTT; CDR3: CASSQTPTGGNEKLFF
V: TRBV11-1; size: NA; J: TRBJ2-7; D: TRBD1; DNA: TGTGCCAGCAGCTTAGCCGGGACAGGGAATCTCGAGCAGTACTTC; CDR3: CASSLAGTGNLEQYF
V: TRBV12-5; size: many; J: TRBJ2-7; D: NA; DNA: TGTGCTAGTGGTTTGTACGGGACTGGCGAGCAGTACTTC; CDR3: CASGLYGTGEQYF
V: TRBV6-1; size: NA; J: TRBJ1-1; D: NA; DNA: TGTGCCAGCAGTGAAGGGGGGATTCGACGGAGAGAAGCTTTCTTT; CDR3: CASSEGGIRRREAFF
V: TRBV11-2; size: NA; J: TRBJ2-1; D: NA; DNA: TGTACCAGCAGCTTGGACCCCAATGAGCAGTTCTTC; CDR3: CTSSLDPNEQFF
V: TRBV24-1; size: NA; J: TRBJ1-1; D: NA; DNA: TGTGCCACCAGTGATGCCAGGGGAAGGGCTTTCTTT; CDR3: CATSDARGRAFF
V: TRBV12-3/TRBV12-4; size: many; J: TRBJ2-5; D: TRBD1; DNA: TGTGCCAGCAGTCGACAGGGAAAAGAGACCCAGTACTTC; CDR3: CASSRQGKETQYF
V: TRBV9; size: few; J: TRBJ2-1; D: NA; DNA: TGTGCCAGCAGCGTAGGACGGGAGTTCTTC; CDR3: CASSVGREFF
V: TRBV2; size: many; J: TRBJ2-7; D: TRBD2; DNA: TGTGCCAGCAGTGAAGCTCAGCGGGGCTCCTACGAGCAGTACTTC; CDR3: CASSEAQRGSYEQYF
V: TRBV5-1; size: NA; J: TRBJ1-1; D: TRBD1; DNA: TGCGCCAGCAGCTTACTACCGGGACAGGGTTCCACTGAAGCTTTCTTT; CDR3: CASSLLPGQGSTEAFF
V: TRBV7-9; size: NA; J: TRBJ2-1; D: TRBD2; DNA: TGTGCCAGCAGCTTAGTAGAGACTAGCGGGATTTACTACAATGAGCAGTTCTTC; CDR3: CASSLVETSGIYYNEQFF
V: TRBV28; size: many; J: TRBJ1-1; D: NA; DNA: TGTGCCAGCAGTTCAGTAGGCACTGAAGCTTTCTTT; CDR3: CASSSVGTEAFF
V: TRBV10-3; size: NA; J: TRBJ2-1; D: TRBD2; DNA: TGTGCCGTACGGACTAGCGATCTCTCCTACAATGAGCAGTTCTTC; CDR3: CAVRTSDLSYNEQFF
V: TRBV19; size: many; J: TRBJ1-1; D: NA; DNA: TGTGCCAGTAGTATAGTTGGCTCTTGGACTGAAGCTTTCTTT; CDR3: CASSIVGSWTEAFF
V: TRBV15; size: NA; J: TRBJ2-7; D: NA; DNA: TGTGCCACCAGCAGAGATCGGAGTCGCAGCCAATTCTACGAGCAGTACTTC; CDR3: CATSRDRSRSQFYEQYF
V: TRBV11-3; size: many; J: TRBJ2-1; D: TRBD2; DNA: TGTGCCAGCAGCTTAGATATAGCGGGAGGGCCCGGCAATGAGCAGTTCTTC; CDR3: CASSLDIAGGPGNEQFF
V: TRBV4-1; size: NA; J: TRBJ2-2; D: TRBD2; DNA: TGCGCTACTTCTAGCGGGAGAGCGAACACCGGGGAGCTGTTTTTT; CDR3: CATSSGRANTGELFF
V: TRBV7-9; size: few; J: TRBJ2-7; D: TRBD1; DNA: TGTGCCAGCAGCACCACGACAGGGAACTACGAGCAGTACTTC; CDR3: CASSTTTGNYEQYF
V: TRBV7-3; size: many; J: TRBJ2-7; D: NA; DNA: TGTGCCAGCAGCCCTACAGCTTCCTACGAGCAGTACTTC; CDR3: CASSPTASYEQYF
V: TRBV7-2; size: NA; J: TRBJ2-5; D: TRBD2; DNA: TGTGCCAGCAGCTTAACTAGCGGGAGGAATTATCACACCGGGGAGACCCAGTACTTC; CDR3: CASSLTSGRNYHTGETQYF
V: TRBV12-3/TRBV12-4; size: many; J: TRBJ2-5; D: TRBD1; DNA: TGTGCCAGCAGTCTAGGGACAGGGGATCAAGAGACCCAGTACTTC; CDR3: CASSLGTGDQETQYF